A single sample gave rise to the 16 T cell receptor beta chains below, sequenced in a study of long-term antiretroviral therapy in people with HIV. Sequencing used immunoSEQ v3.0 at survey level. Profiled with immunoSEQ multiplex PCR; TCRdb holds only in-frame clones, not every one. The table has tens of thousands of clones, nearly 97% seen once. This material consisted of unsorted PBMCs, taken 5.3 years after starting antiretroviral therapy. These receptor sequences come from a man aged 30-40 years with HIV.

In nucleotides, the CDR3 is TGCGCCAGCAGCTTGGACGGTTTCTCTGGAAACACCATATATTTT. Protein: CASSLDGFSGNTIYF. This chain joins TRBV5-1 and TRBJ1-3; D is uncertain. The CDR3 extends over 15 amino acids. V was shortened by 0 bases and J by 0 bases, with 7 bases between the two germline ends. Looked up from germline, CDR1 is SGHRS and CDR2 is YFSETQ.

This chain connects TRBV29-1 to TRBJ2-7; the D call may be TRBD1 or TRBD2 (5 bases each). Trimming cost V 8 bases and J 0 bases, with 11 bases left between them. This CDR3 has 12 amino acids. The germline CDR1 and CDR2 sequences are SQVTM and ANQGSEA. In DNA form, the CDR3 reads TGCAGCCTCCGGGACGACTCCTACGAGCAGTACTTC. It yields the protein CSLRDDSYEQYF.

The CDR3 DNA sequence: TGTGCCAGCAGTGCACAATACGAGCAGTACTTC. It specifies CASSAQYEQYF. The rearrangement uses TRBV6-6 and TRBJ2-7; no definite D call. CDR3 length: 11 amino acids. The V gene's germline CDR1 is MNHNY and CDR2 SVGAGI (reference sequence). Deletions cut 5 bases from V and 4 bases from J, with 6 bases between.

V usage is TRBV6-5 and J usage is TRBJ2-5, with 8 bases aligning to TRBD1. The J segment lost 4 bases and the V segment lost 6 bases, leaving 7 bases of the junction unmatched. The CDR3 sequence is 14 residues long. Germline CDR1 is MNHEY and CDR2 is SVGAGI. Written as DNA, the CDR3 is TGTGCCAGCAGCGTGGACAGGGCCGGAGAGACCCAGTACTTC. Its protein is CASSVDRAGETQYF.

V usage is TRBV6-5 and J usage is TRBJ2-7; 8 nucleotides match TRBD1. The germline gives CDR1 MNHEY, CDR2 SVGAGI. J gave up 4 bases and V 6 bases, and 11 bases lay outside the gene matches. CDR3 length: 15 amino acids. Written as DNA, the CDR3 is TGTGCCAGCAGCCCTTGGCGGACAGGGTGGTACGAGCAGTACTTC. This encodes CASSPWRTGWYEQYF.

This sequence joins TRBV19 and TRBJ1-1; D is unresolved. Germline V gives CDR1 LNHDA, CDR2 SQIVND (reference sequence). Trimming took off 7 bases at V and 4 bases at J, with 13 bases between the two ends. CDR3 length equals 13 residues. CDR3 region: CASTPSRGTEAFF. CDR3 in DNA: TGTGCCAGTACCCCCTCAAGAGGCACTGAAGCTTTCTTT.

V usage is TRBV7-2 and J usage is TRBJ2-3; 11 positions match TRBD2. The germline V gene encodes CDR1 SGHTA and CDR2 FQGNSA. This CDR3 has 15 residues. With 1 base clipped from V and 6 bases from J, the junction kept 3 bases outside the gene matches. This CDR3 is CASSLDSGGADTQYF. DNA of the CDR3: TGTGCCAGCAGCTTAGATAGCGGGGGGGCGGATACGCAGTATTTT.

The chain recombines TRBV7-9 with TRBJ1-3; TRBD1 matches at 7 bases. V shed 6 bases and J 3 bases; nucleotides not matched to a gene: 11. The CDR3 covers 16 residues. Germline loops: CDR1 SEHNR, CDR2 FQNEAQ (reference sequence). The CDR3 DNA reads as TGTGCCAGCAGAGGAGGAGGGGGCGCGTTTGGAAACACCATATATTTT. It codes for CASRGGGGAFGNTIYF.

The rearrangement uses TRBV27 and TRBJ1-2, with 7 bases matching TRBD1. J gave up 4 bases and V 3 bases, and 8 bases lay outside the gene matches. The CDR3 contains 15 residues. Germline V gene sequence: CDR1 MNHEY, CDR2 SMNVEV (reference sequence). CDR3 in amino acids: CASSLSPTGPYGYTF. The DNA of the CDR3 is TGTGCCAGCAGTTTGTCCCCGACAGGGCCCTATGGCTACACCTTC.

V gene TRBV6-5 combines with J gene TRBJ2-7; no reliable D call. Trimming took off 0 bases at V and 7 bases at J, with 4 bases between the two ends. Germline V lookup: CDR1 MNHEY, CDR2 SVGAGI. The CDR3 spans 11 residues. CDR3 residues: CASSYSQEQYF. CDR3 nucleotides: TGTGCCAGCAGTTACTCGCAGGAGCAGTACTTC.

The rearrangement uses TRBV29-1 and TRBJ1-2; no firm D call. The CDR3 is 12 residues long. Germline V gives CDR1 SQVTM, CDR2 ANQGSEA. Trimming removed 5 bases from V and 8 bases from J, with 15 bases in between. The CDR3 DNA follows: TGCAGCGTTCCTATATCAGGAGCCGGCTACACCTTC. Its translation: CSVPISGAGYTF.

This sequence joins TRBV30 and TRBJ2-2; TRBD1 or TRBD2 may be the D gene (5 bases each). CDR3 length equals 14 residues. Germline V CDR1 and CDR2: GTSNPN, SVGIG (reference sequence). The germline V and J ends were trimmed by 4 bases and 6 bases, with 15 bases remaining between them. CDR3 nucleotide sequence: TGTGCCTGGAACTCTCTGGGGGTGGCCGGGGAGCTGTTTTTT. Protein product: CAWNSLGVAGELFF.

The rearrangement links TRBV30 to TRBJ2-7, with D perhaps TRBD1 (6 bases). V was cut by 5 bases and J by 3 bases, with 20 bases left in between. The V gene's germline CDR1 is GTSNPN and CDR2 SVGIG (reference sequence). The CDR3 is made up of 15 amino acids. CDR3 DNA sequence: TGTGCCTGGGGAAGGAGACAGGCCTACTACTACGAGCAGTACTTC. Its translation: CAWGRRQAYYYEQYF. The entire variable domain, with the rest obtained from reference TRBV30 and TRBJ2-7, is as follows: SQTIHQWPATLVQPVGSPLSLECTVEGTSNPNLYWYRQAAGRGLQLLFYSVGIGQISSEVPQNLSASRPQDRQFILSSKKLLLSDSGFYLCAWGRRQAYYYEQYFGPGTRLTVT.

This clone has only a few counts. This chain joins TRBV11-2 and TRBJ2-3; 9 bases match TRBD2. The CDR3 runs to 15 residues. From germline, CDR1 is SGHAT and CDR2 FQNNGV. V was clipped by 3 bases and J by 6 bases; unmatched bases: 7. The chain's CDR3 is CASSFGGGGVDTQYF. CDR3 DNA sequence: TGTGCCAGCAGCTTTGGTGGCGGGGGGGTTGATACGCAGTATTTT. The full variable domain, with the rest looked up from reference TRBV11-2 and TRBJ2-3, is EAGVAQSPRYKIIEKRQSVAFWCNPISGHATLYWYQQILGQGPKLLIQFQNNGVVDDSQLPKDRFSAERLKGVDSTLKIQPAKLEDSAVYLCASSFGGGGVDTQYFGPGTRLTVL.

The chain uses TRBV11-3 and TRBJ2-2; 8 bases align to TRBD1. The V segment lost 1 base and the J segment 5 bases; nucleotides outside the gene matches: 6. The CDR3 covers 16 residues. Germline V gene lookup returns CDR1 SGHNT and CDR2 YENEEA. In DNA form, the CDR3 reads TGTGCCAGCAGCTTAGCCTTGCAGGGGGCTACCGGGGAGCTGTTTTTT. Its protein is CASSLALQGATGELFF. Combining the CDR3 with reference TRBV11-3 and TRBJ2-2 gives the whole variable domain EAGVVQSPRYKIIEKKQPVAFWCNPISGHNTLYWYLQNLGQGPELLIRYENEEAVDDSQLPKDRFSAERLKGVDSTLKIQPAELGDSAVYLCASSLALQGATGELFFGEGSRLTVL.

The rearrangement links TRBV27 to TRBJ2-7, with D uncertain. The length of the CDR3 is 15 residues. Germline values: CDR1 MNHEY, CDR2 SMNVEV (reference sequence). Trimming took off 0 bases at V and 5 bases at J, with 14 bases between the two ends. This CDR3 is CASSLSPGPDHEQYF. The CDR3 DNA sequence: TGTGCCAGCAGTTTATCCCCCGGTCCGGACCACGAGCAGTACTTC.